This TCR beta chain was recorded in a study of blood T cell repertoires in COVID-19. As for the study in general: COVID-19 samples collected from the United States, Italy and Spain covered acute and convalescent phases. Sources were T cells, B-cell-depleted T cells, or PBMCs; the material itself was cDNA or gDNA.

Original data processing: Estimation of nucleated cell counts relied on the amplification of reference gene primers. Assay: immunoSEQ multiplex PCR; the TCRdb copy retains only in-frame clones and omits some. Clonal size and the V and J genes are those of that table, whereas D and trimming came from the DNA. The sample lists roughly 380,000 clones; 85% were seen once. Losses at the gene ends were 6 bases for V and 3 bases for J; bases not matched to a gene: 4. From germline, CDR1 is MNHEY and CDR2 SVGEGT. The CDR3 consists of 16 residues. The chain couples TRBV6-2 or TRBV6-3 to TRBJ2-1, with TRBD2 identical over 14 bases. Sequenced input: peripheral blood. This TCR came from a woman aged 18-29 years with acute or convalescent COVID-19. The CDR3: CASSTGLAGDYNEQFF. The CDR3 DNA reads TGTGCCAGCAGCACGGGACTAGCGGGAGACTACAATGAGCAGTTCTTC.